The 28 T cell receptor beta chains given below trace back to one sample, sequenced in a study of cytomegalovirus exposure and HLA in healthy donors. The primer mix had 60 Vbeta and 13 Jbeta primers. Some clones are missing from TCRdb's copy, which holds only in-frame ones; the method was immunoSEQ multiplex PCR. This table holds 150,000 or so clones, 65% to 85% found once. Input material: PBMCs. Source of these receptors: a male donor in good health and CMV-seropositive.

CDR3 nucleotides: TGTGCCAGCAGCCACCGGACTAGCGGGAGGGTCAGCAATGAGCAGTTCTTC. It codes for CASSHRTSGRVSNEQFF. This sequence joins TRBV5-4 and TRBJ2-1; 15 bases line up with TRBD2. This CDR3 region has 17 residues. Trimming cost V 4 bases and J 6 bases; bases outside gene matches: 8. CDR1 and CDR2 from the germline V gene are SGHNT and YYREEE (reference sequence).

The chain couples TRBV29-1 to TRBJ2-1; 10 nucleotides match TRBD2. The V gene end was trimmed by 6 bases and the J gene end by 7 bases; junction bases not matched to a gene: 6. Germline CDR1 is SQVTM and CDR2 is ANQGSEA. The CDR3 spans 13 residues. CDR3 in amino acids: CSVGGLAVNEQFF. The CDR3 DNA reads as TGCAGCGTCGGCGGACTAGCGGTTAATGAGCAGTTCTTC.

This chain joins TRBV30 and TRBJ2-1, with TRBD2 matching over 11 bases. CDR1 is GTSNPN and CDR2 is SVGIG in the germline V gene (reference sequence). Trimming at V came to 3 bases and at J to 6 bases, leaving 4 bases not matched to a gene. This CDR3 is built from 14 residues. The chain's CDR3 is CAWRGTSGINEQFF. CDR3 bases: TGTGCCTGGAGGGGGACTAGCGGAATCAATGAGCAGTTCTTC. Together with reference TRBV30 and TRBJ2-1, the CDR3 gives the full variable domain: SQTIHQWPATLVQPVGSPLSLECTVEGTSNPNLYWYRQAAGRGLQLLFYSVGIGQISSEVPQNLSASRPQDRQFILSSKKLLLSDSGFYLCAWRGTSGINEQFFGPGTRLTVL.

The rearrangement uses TRBV2 and TRBJ1-2; D is possibly TRBD1 (5 bases). Germline V CDR1 and CDR2: SNHLY, FYNNEI. V was shortened by 7 bases and J by 0 bases, with 6 bases between the two germline ends. The CDR3 loop spans 12 amino acids. The CDR3 is CASKTANYGYTF. The CDR3 DNA is TGTGCCAGCAAGACAGCTAACTATGGCTACACCTTC.

CDR3 nucleotides: TGTGCCAGCAGCTCCTCGGGACATCTTTACAATGAGCAGTTCTTC. Translation: CASSSSGHLYNEQFF. The chain is built from TRBV7-9 and TRBJ2-1, with a possible D match to TRBD1 (6 bases). Trimming cost V 4 bases and J 4 bases, with 14 bases left between them. This CDR3 region has 15 residues. In germline, CDR1 is SEHNR, CDR2 FQNEAQ (reference sequence).

The J gene is TRBJ2-3, the V gene TRBV6-5, with a tentative D call TRBD2 (7 bases). The CDR3 extends over 15 amino acids. V gave up 8 bases and J gave up 7 bases, with 22 bases separating them. Germline lookup yields CDR1 MNHEY and CDR2 SVGAGI. The CDR3 sequence is CASYSGQGGGNTQYF. The CDR3 DNA reads TGTGCCAGCTACAGCGGGCAGGGAGGGGGAAATACGCAGTATTTT.

This chain joins TRBV30 and TRBJ1-4; D gene uncertain. The CDR3 runs to 13 residues. From germline, CDR1 is GTSNPN and CDR2 SVGIG (reference sequence). V was shortened by 5 bases and J by 7 bases, with 14 bases between the two germline ends. CDR3 DNA: TGTGCCTGGGGGGAGGTGGTGGGTGAAAAACTGTTTTTT. Residues: CAWGEVVGEKLFF.

This rearrangement joins TRBV27 to TRBJ1-2; 7 nucleotides agree with TRBD1. This CDR3 has 16 amino acids. With 6 bases clipped from V and 2 bases from J, the junction kept 12 bases outside the gene matches. Germline-derived CDR1 and CDR2 are MNHEY and SMNVEV (reference sequence). This CDR3 reads CASSPTIRTGNYGYTF. CDR3 bases: TGTGCCAGCAGCCCTACTATAAGGACAGGAAACTATGGCTACACCTTC.

This clone occurred a few times. The chain links TRBV7-6 to TRBJ1-2, with 10 bases that match TRBD1. Germline V gene data show CDR1 as SGHVS and CDR2 as FNYEAQ. V lost 6 bases to trimming and J lost 4 bases; unmatched junction nucleotides: 14. The length of the CDR3 is 17 residues. The CDR3 protein is CASSPETGTGDGYGYTF. CDR3 bases: TGTGCCAGCAGTCCAGAAACCGGGACAGGGGACGGCTATGGCTACACCTTC. The full variable domain, completed using reference TRBV7-6 and TRBJ1-2, is GAGVSQSPRYKVTKRGQDVALRCDPISGHVSLYWYRQALGQGPEFLTYFNYEAQQDKSGLPNDRFSAERPEGSISTLTIQRTEQRDSAMYRCASSPETGTGDGYGYTFGSGTRLTVV.

V and J are TRBV4-1 and TRBJ1-5; TRBD1 is a possible D gene (6 bases). Deletions cut 0 bases from V and 1 base from J, with 13 bases between. Germline lookup yields CDR1 MGHRA and CDR2 YSYEKL. CDR3 length: 17 amino acids. Here the CDR3 DNA reads TGCGCCAGCAGCCAAGACAGTATGGGGGCCAGCAATCAGCCCCAGCATTTT. Protein product: CASSQDSMGASNQPQHF.

The V and J genes are TRBV4-1 and TRBJ2-7; TRBD1 agrees at 8 bases. This CDR3 contains 14 residues. V lost 5 bases and J lost 4; bases outside the gene matches: 7. Germline loops: CDR1 MGHRA, CDR2 YSYEKL. CDR3 sequence reads: CASSYSQGAYEQYF. The CDR3 DNA is TGCGCCAGCAGCTACTCCCAGGGGGCATACGAGCAGTACTTC.

The V call is TRBV5-8, the J call TRBJ2-5; D might be TRBD1 (6 bases). Germline CDR1 reads SGHTS; CDR2 reads YDEGEE. The CDR3 runs to 15 residues. Trimming pared 3 bases from V and 5 bases from J, leaving 17 bases between. DNA of the CDR3: TGTGCCAGCAGCTCGGACAGAGCCCAAGGGGAGACCCAGTACTTC. Translated, it gives CASSSDRAQGETQYF.

In DNA, the CDR3 is TGCGCCAGCAGCTGGGGAGGGGACAGGGGATCACCCCTCCACTTT. Protein: CASSWGGDRGSPLHF. This rearrangement joins TRBV5-1 to TRBJ1-6; TRBD1 matches 10 bases. V shed 3 bases, J shed 10 bases, and the junction held 7 bases outside the gene matches. The CDR3 is made up of 15 amino acids. CDR1 and CDR2 from the germline V gene are SGHRS and YFSETQ.

V and J are TRBV27 and TRBJ1-2; maybe TRBD1 (5 bases). The CDR3 loop spans 14 amino acids. Per the germline V gene, CDR1 is MNHEY and CDR2 is SMNVEV (reference sequence). The V end was cut by 5 bases, the J end by 7 bases, with 17 bases between. This CDR3 is CASSRDPGYSGYTF. DNA of the CDR3: TGTGCCAGCAGTCGCGACCCAGGGTACAGTGGCTACACCTTC.

The chain links TRBV7-9 to TRBJ2-7; D perhaps matches TRBD1 (6 bases). The germline V and J ends were trimmed by 1 base and 5 bases, with 15 bases remaining between them. Germline V gene lookup returns CDR1 SEHNR and CDR2 FQNEAQ (reference sequence). This CDR3 is built from 15 residues. The CDR3 DNA reads as TGTGCCAGCAGCTTAGTTAGGGGGACCGCCAACGAGCAGTACTTC. Its translation is CASSLVRGTANEQYF.

The chain has TRBV6-6 and TRBJ2-3, with D uncertain. Trimming took off 2 bases at V and 2 bases at J, with 11 bases between the two ends. The germline CDR1 and CDR2 sequences are MNHNY and SVGAGI (reference sequence). The CDR3 sequence is 15 residues long. The CDR3 DNA follows: TGTGCCAGCAGTTACCAGAAAATGAACACAGATACGCAGTATTTT. Translating it yields CASSYQKMNTDTQYF.

The V call is TRBV7-2, the J call TRBJ2-1, with D perhaps TRBD2 (5 bases). CDR3 length equals 12 residues. V shed 2 bases and J shed 12 bases, with 11 bases lying between them. Germline V lookup: CDR1 SGHTA, CDR2 FQGNSA. The CDR3 spells CASSLSGAGQFF. The CDR3 DNA sequence: TGTGCCAGCAGCTTAAGCGGCGCGGGGCAGTTCTTC.

The chain recombines TRBV5-4 with TRBJ2-3; TRBD1 matches at 7 bases. The CDR3 sequence is 16 residues long. Germline values: CDR1 SGHNT, CDR2 YYREEE (reference sequence). Trimming removed 2 bases from V and 0 bases from J; junction bases left unmatched: 6. The CDR3 DNA reads TGTGCCAGCAGCTTAGGGGGCGGCCCTAGCACAGATACGCAGTATTTT. Translation gives CASSLGGGPSTDTQYF.

This chain links TRBV30 with TRBJ2-1; D perhaps matches TRBD2 (6 bases). CDR3 size: 18 residues. V lost 5 bases and J 2 bases, leaving 25 bases between the germline ends. Germline-derived CDR1 and CDR2 are GTSNPN and SVGIG (reference sequence). The CDR3 loop reads CAWEGLAEGFWTYNEQFF. As DNA, the CDR3 is TGTGCCTGGGAGGGACTGGCCGAGGGATTTTGGACCTACAATGAGCAGTTCTTC.

In its sample, this clone was seen a few times. V and J are TRBV7-9 and TRBJ2-1, with TRBD2 matching over 14 bases. V shed 3 bases and J 4 bases; nucleotides not matched to a gene: 11. Germline V gene data show CDR1 as SEHNR and CDR2 as FQNEAQ (reference sequence). This CDR3 spans 19 amino acids. The CDR3 spells CASSFTGTSGRGVYNEQFF. DNA for the CDR3: TGTGCCAGCAGCTTTACCGGGACTAGCGGGAGAGGGGTATACAATGAGCAGTTCTTC.

The V and J genes are TRBV2 and TRBJ2-1; the D gene is possibly TRBD1 (6 bases). Looked up from germline, CDR1 is SNHLY and CDR2 is FYNNEI. The CDR3 is 15 amino acids. V was cut by 2 bases and J by 1 base, with 9 bases left in between. Here the CDR3 DNA reads TGTGCCAGCAGTGAAATCCAGGGGTCCTACAATGAGCAGTTCTTC. As protein: CASSEIQGSYNEQFF.

The chain employs TRBV7-8 and TRBJ1-1; D remains ambiguous. The CDR3 spans 15 residues. Per the germline V gene, CDR1 is SGHVS and CDR2 is FQNEAQ. V was clipped by 4 bases and J by 0 bases, with 12 bases between them. In nucleotides, the CDR3 is TGTGCCAGCAGCTCCTCACAGTACATGAACACTGAAGCTTTCTTT. This translates into CASSSSQYMNTEAFF.

This chain connects TRBV5-1 to TRBJ2-3, with D possibly matching TRBD2 (6 bases). The V and J ends lost 0 bases and 4 bases respectively, with 12 bases between them. CDR3 size: 15 residues. Looked up from germline, CDR1 is SGHRS and CDR2 is YFSETQ. The CDR3 here is CASSLGGRQADTQYF. Written as DNA, the CDR3 is TGCGCCAGCAGCTTGGGGGGGAGGCAAGCAGATACGCAGTATTTT.

The rearrangement joins TRBV4-1 to TRBJ1-2; 7 bases agree with TRBD1. The CDR3 runs to 16 residues. The V and J ends lost 1 base and 6 bases, in that order; junction bases with no gene match: 11. Per germline, CDR1 MGHRA and CDR2 YSYEKL. This chain's CDR3 is CASSQVIPGQLNGYTF. The CDR3 DNA reads TGCGCCAGCAGCCAAGTAATACCGGGACAGCTAAATGGCTACACCTTC.

The chain links TRBV4-2 to TRBJ2-2; TRBD2 agrees at 9 bases. The CDR3 extends over 17 amino acids. V shed 6 bases, J shed 2 bases, and the junction held 10 bases outside the gene matches. CDR1 is LGHNA, CDR2 YNFKEQ, per germline. CDR3: CASSPHRGTSNTGELFF. CDR3 DNA sequence: TGTGCCAGCAGTCCTCACCGCGGGACTAGCAACACCGGGGAGCTGTTTTTT.

This clone came up once. The rearrangement links TRBV28 to TRBJ2-7, with D maybe TRBD1 (7 bases). CDR1 MDHEN and CDR2 SYDVKM come from the germline V gene. The CDR3 length is 17 residues. V lost 3 bases to trimming and J lost 4 bases, with 22 bases between them. The CDR3 nucleotides are TGTGCCAGCAGTTTCAGGAGACAGGGTACCCGGGGGTACGAGCAGTACTTC. It translates to CASSFRRQGTRGYEQYF.

The rearrangement joins TRBV7-2 to TRBJ2-2; the match to TRBD2 covers 8 bases. J was trimmed by 7 bases and V by 1 base; bases with no gene match: 5. Germline CDR1 and CDR2: SGHTA and FQGNSA. The CDR3 is 15 amino acids. CDR3 sequence: CASSLDRREVGELFF. CDR3 DNA: TGTGCCAGCAGCTTAGACCGGCGGGAGGTCGGGGAGCTGTTTTTT. Using reference TRBV7-2 and TRBJ2-2 for the parts outside the CDR3, the full variable domain is GAGVSQSPSNKVTEKGKDVELRCDPISGHTALYWYRQSLGQGLEFLIYFQGNSAPDKSGLPSDRFSAERTGGSVSTLTIQRTQQEDSAVYLCASSLDRREVGELFFGEGSRLTVL.

The V and J genes are TRBV2 and TRBJ2-7; the match to TRBD1 covers 9 bases. CDR1 SNHLY and CDR2 FYNNEI come from the germline V gene. The length of the CDR3 is 17 residues. V trimming: 5 bases; J trimming: 5 bases; junction bases outside the gene matches: 16. The CDR3 loop reads CASSHGQGIPITHEQYF. CDR3 in DNA: TGTGCCAGCAGTCATGGACAGGGGATCCCAATTACCCACGAGCAGTACTTC.